The 6 T cell receptor beta chains presented below share a single source sample, sequenced in a study of blood T cell repertoires in COVID-19. Using immunoSEQ multiplex PCR, the repertoire was profiled, and TCRdb retains in-frame clones only, with some absent. The table includes fewer than 150,000 clones, around 77% detected once. Sequences were obtained from peripheral blood. These receptors came from a human donor in a cohort sampled during active COVID-19.

The J gene is TRBJ2-7, the V gene TRBV16, with a weak D call TRBD1 (6 bases). The V gene lost 6 bases and the J gene lost 0 bases, with 15 bases spanning the gap. The germline gives CDR1 KGHSY, CDR2 FQNENV. The CDR3 is made up of 15 amino acids. The CDR3 is CASRESRRGSYEQYF. The CDR3 coding sequence is TGTGCCAGCAGAGAGTCACGCAGGGGCTCCTACGAGCAGTACTTC.

The V gene is TRBV7-9, the J gene TRBJ1-2; no clear D gene. This CDR3 region has 12 residues. Trimming removed 1 base at V and 8 bases at J, with 8 bases between. Germline CDR1 SEHNR, CDR2 FQNEAQ (reference sequence). In DNA form, the CDR3 reads TGTGCCAGCAGCTTAGATGTGAGCGGCTACACCTTC. This translates into CASSLDVSGYTF.

This chain uses TRBV9 with TRBJ2-2; D might be TRBD2 (6 bases). Germline loops: CDR1 SGDLS, CDR2 YYNGEE. Trimming pared 2 bases from V and 0 bases from J, leaving 14 bases between. CDR3 length: 17 amino acids. This CDR3 reads CASSVSLSGSNTGELFF. CDR3 DNA: TGTGCCAGCAGCGTTTCCTTGAGCGGGTCGAACACCGGGGAGCTGTTTTTT.

This clone was counted many times. The CDR3, as DNA: TGTGCCAGCAGCTTAGGCGCAGGGGGCATGAAGACCCAGTACTTC. Its translation is CASSLGAGGMKTQYF. The chain joins TRBV13 to TRBJ2-5, with 8 bases fitting TRBD1. The J segment lost 6 bases and the V segment lost 0 bases, leaving 6 bases of the junction unmatched. The CDR3 is made up of 15 amino acids. The germline gives CDR1 PRHDT, CDR2 FYEKMQ (reference sequence).

J is TRBJ2-3 and V is TRBV6-5, with 7 bases matching TRBD1. The V and J ends lost 6 bases and 5 bases, in that order; junction bases with no gene match: 5. Germline values: CDR1 MNHEY, CDR2 SVGAGI. The CDR3 has 13 amino acids. In DNA, the CDR3 is TGTGCCAGCAGGCCACAGGGGAAAGATACGCAGTATTTT. This gives the protein CASRPQGKDTQYF.

The table lists this clone with a count of one. The rearrangement joins TRBV24-1 to TRBJ2-7; D perhaps matches TRBD1 (5 bases). V shed 4 bases and J shed 2 bases, with 8 bases lying between them. Germline assignment: CDR1 KGHDR and CDR2 SFDVKD. The CDR3 has 13 amino acids. CDR3 sequence: CATSEQGAYEQYF. The CDR3 DNA reads TGTGCCACCAGTGAGCAGGGCGCCTACGAGCAGTACTTC.